This passage covers 13 T cell receptor beta chains from one sample sequenced in a study of T cells expressing NK-cell markers. TCRdb reprocessed the 5' RACE reads, keeping one entry per CDR3 protein, no DNA. The sample's table shows around 100,000 distinct CDR3 sequences. The sequencing input was blood T cells: a sorted CD56 or NKG2C T cell subset, CD4+ or CD8+ T cells, or bulk PBMC T cells (not recorded which). Every receptor here comes from a woman aged 18 to 75 in good health.

The rearrangement links TRBV7-9 to TRBJ1-1. Germline V gene sequence: CDR1 SEHNR, CDR2 FQNEAQ (reference sequence). The CDR3 runs to 11 residues. This chain's CDR3 is CAGLEGAEAFF.

The chain recombines TRBV29-1 with TRBJ2-1; the D call of TRBD1 rests on TCRdb alone, since no DNA is present to check it. CDR3 length: 15 amino acids. Germline V gives CDR1 SQVTM, CDR2 ANQGSEA. CDR3 amino acids: CSVEGFQGAYNEQFF.

This chain joins TRBV7-6 and TRBJ2-1; TCRdb designates TRBD2, a call that cannot be tested without DNA. There are 17 residues in the CDR3. The V gene's germline CDR1 is SGHVS and CDR2 FNYEAQ. The CDR3 is CASSLIRAGGFYNEQFF.

The gene calls are TRBV5-1 and TRBJ2-3; checking the TCRdb D call of TRBD2 is not possible without DNA. This CDR3 is built from 16 residues. CDR1 and CDR2 from the germline V gene are SGHRS and YFSETQ. The CDR3 reads CASSLPSGGDTDTQYF.

The V call is TRBV9, the J call TRBJ1-5; TCRdb designates TRBD1, a call that cannot be tested without DNA. CDR1 is SGDLS, CDR2 YYNGEE, per germline. This CDR3 region has 13 residues. This CDR3 is CASSVTGDQPQHF.

The V gene is TRBV7-6, the J gene TRBJ2-1. CDR3 length: 16 residues. Germline lookup yields CDR1 SGHVS and CDR2 FNYEAQ. This CDR3 is CASSLLAGSSYNEQFF. Looking up the rest from reference TRBV7-6 and TRBJ2-1 gives the full variable domain: GAGVSQSPRYKVTKRGQDVALRCDPISGHVSLYWYRQALGQGPEFLTYFNYEAQQDKSGLPNDRFSAERPEGSISTLTIQRTEQRDSAMYRCASSLLAGSSYNEQFFGPGTRLTVL.

The V call is TRBV19, the J call TRBJ2-7. This CDR3 has 15 residues. Per the germline V gene, CDR1 is LNHDA and CDR2 is SQIVND (reference sequence). The CDR3 spells CASKSADSPPYEQYF.

The rearrangement joins TRBV9 to TRBJ2-5. Looked up from germline, CDR1 is SGDLS and CDR2 is YYNGEE. The CDR3 contains 14 residues. This chain's CDR3 is CASSVGWEQETQYF.

This sequence joins TRBV28 and TRBJ2-7; as DNA is missing, the TRBD2 call by TCRdb cannot be tested. CDR1 and CDR2 from the germline V gene are MDHEN and SYDVKM. The CDR3 extends over 15 amino acids. This CDR3 reads CAIKVAGGPSYEQYF.

The chain uses TRBV6-1 and TRBJ2-5; TCRdb names TRBD1, which stays unverified in the absence of DNA. This CDR3 is built from 13 residues. Germline V gene lookup returns CDR1 MNHNS and CDR2 SASEGT. CDR3 protein: CASSPPGKETQYF.

The gene calls are TRBV4-3 and TRBJ2-1; the TCRdb D gene call, TRBD2, has no DNA to confirm it. Germline V gene lookup returns CDR1 LGHNA and CDR2 YSLEER. There are 14 residues in the CDR3. CDR3 residues: CASSQDASGNEQFF.

The rearrangement uses TRBV21-1 and TRBJ2-5. TRBV21-1 is annotated as a pseudogene. The CDR3 has 14 residues. CDR3 region: CASSKGASDETQYF.

V usage is TRBV27 and J usage is TRBJ2-7; the D call of TRBD1 rests on TCRdb alone, since no DNA is present to check it. The length of the CDR3 is 15 residues. Germline CDR1 is MNHEY and CDR2 is SMNVEV (reference sequence). The CDR3 protein is CASSGNRESSYEQYF.